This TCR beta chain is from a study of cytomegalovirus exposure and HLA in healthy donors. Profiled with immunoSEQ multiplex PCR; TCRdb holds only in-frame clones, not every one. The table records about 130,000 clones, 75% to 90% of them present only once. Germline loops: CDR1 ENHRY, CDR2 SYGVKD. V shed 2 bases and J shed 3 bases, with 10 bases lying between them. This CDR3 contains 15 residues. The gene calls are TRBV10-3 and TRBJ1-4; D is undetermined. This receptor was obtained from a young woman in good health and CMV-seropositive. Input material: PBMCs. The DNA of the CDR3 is TGTGCCATCAGTGAGGCGGCTTCATCTAATGAAAAACTGTTTTTT. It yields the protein CAISEAASSNEKLFF.